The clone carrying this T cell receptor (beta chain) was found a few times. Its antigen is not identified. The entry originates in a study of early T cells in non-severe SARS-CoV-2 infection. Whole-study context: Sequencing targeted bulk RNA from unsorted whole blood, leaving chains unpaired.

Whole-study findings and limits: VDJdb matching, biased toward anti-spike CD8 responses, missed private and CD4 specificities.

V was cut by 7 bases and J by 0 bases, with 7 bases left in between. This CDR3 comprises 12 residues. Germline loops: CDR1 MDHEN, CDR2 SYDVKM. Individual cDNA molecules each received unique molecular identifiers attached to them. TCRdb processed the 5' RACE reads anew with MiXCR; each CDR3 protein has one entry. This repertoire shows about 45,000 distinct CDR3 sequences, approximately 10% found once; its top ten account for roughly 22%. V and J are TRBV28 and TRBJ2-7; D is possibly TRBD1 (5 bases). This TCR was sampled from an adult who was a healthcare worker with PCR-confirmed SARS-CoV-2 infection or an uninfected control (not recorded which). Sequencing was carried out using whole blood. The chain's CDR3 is CASTGISYEQYF. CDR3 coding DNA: TGTGCCAGCACAGGGATCTCCTACGAGCAGTACTTC.